This T cell receptor beta chain appears in the sequencing data of a study of T-cell memory formation after mild COVID-19. About the study: Most TCR clusters belonged to a single donor.

Trimming took off 0 bases at V and 10 bases at J, with 9 bases between the two ends. There are 12 residues in the CDR3. Germline CDR1 reads SGDLS; CDR2 reads YYNGEE. Study-wide points: Some responding clones appeared in pre-infection memory, suggesting cross-reactive memory joined.

In the case of this clonotype: Antigen unknown.

Each CDR3 protein is one row after TCRdb ran MiXCR on the 5' RACE reads. This table holds fewer than 700,000 distinct CDR3 sequences, approximately 21% found once. V and J are TRBV9 and TRBJ2-3, with D perhaps matching TRBD2 (5 bases). Material: PBMCs or a T cell subset sorted from them (not recorded which). The sequence was collected from an adult woman who had mild COVID-19 (a few samples of this study predate the infection). Cell type and time point are not known. The CDR3: CASSVGGNAQYF. The CDR3 nucleotides are TGTGCCAGCAGCGTAGGAGGGAACGCGCAGTATTTT.